This T cell receptor (beta chain) originates from a study of T cells after yellow fever vaccination. For this clonotype: Its target is not known.

From the 5' RACE reads, TCRdb called clonotypes with MiXCR, one entry per CDR3 protein. The sample has 350,000 or so distinct CDR3 sequences, about 8.3% seen once. Study conclusions and caveats: Reappearance after the booster was observed for most primary-vaccination clones (about 95% CD4, about 91% CD8). Contaminating bulk clonotypes could be abundant in FACS-sorted repertoires.

The sample consisted of PBMCs, taken approximately 47 days after the first yellow fever vaccination. The receptor was derived from a man between 18 and 29 years old who received the YFV17D yellow fever vaccine.

The CDR3 region has the DNA TGCAGTGCTGGTCGGACCGGGGAGCTGTTTTTT. Encoded protein: CSAGRTGELFF. The V call is TRBV20-1, the J call TRBJ2-2; D unclear. The ends were cut back, 5 bases at V and 5 bases at J, with 6 bases in the middle. The length of the CDR3 is 11 residues. Germline values: CDR1 DFQATT, CDR2 SNEGSKA (reference sequence).